This T cell receptor beta chain was recovered during a study of cytomegalovirus exposure and HLA in healthy donors. Study results and caveats: The study put 150 or so TCR beta chains on its list as cytomegalovirus-associated.

The PCR made use of 60 Vbeta and 13 Jbeta primers. Some clones are missing from TCRdb's copy, which holds only in-frame ones; the method was immunoSEQ multiplex PCR. This table has 95,000 to 100,000 clones, more than 80% appearing once. CDR1 is SGHTA, CDR2 FQGNSA, per germline. The V and J ends lost 4 bases and 7 bases, in that order; junction bases with no gene match: 12. This CDR3 is built from 15 residues. With respect to this clone: Its antigen is not identified.

This receptor was identified in a man under 40 in good health and CMV-seronegative. The chain combines TRBV7-2 with TRBJ2-5; 7 nucleotides agree with TRBD1. The sequenced material came from PBMCs. The CDR3 protein is CASSSNRNRGMTQYF. The CDR3 coding sequence is TGTGCCAGCAGCTCAAATCGGAACAGGGGTATGACCCAGTACTTC.